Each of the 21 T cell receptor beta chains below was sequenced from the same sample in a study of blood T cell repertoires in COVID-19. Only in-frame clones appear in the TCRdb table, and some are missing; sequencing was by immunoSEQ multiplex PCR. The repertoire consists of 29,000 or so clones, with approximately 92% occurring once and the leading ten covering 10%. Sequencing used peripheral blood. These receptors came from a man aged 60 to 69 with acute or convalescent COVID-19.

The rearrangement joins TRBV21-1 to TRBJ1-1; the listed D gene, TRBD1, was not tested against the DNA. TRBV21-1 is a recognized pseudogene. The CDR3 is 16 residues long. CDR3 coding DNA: TGTGCCAGCAGCCGACGACAGGGGGCTCCCTACACTGAAGCTTTCTTT. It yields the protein CASSRRQGAPYTEAFF.

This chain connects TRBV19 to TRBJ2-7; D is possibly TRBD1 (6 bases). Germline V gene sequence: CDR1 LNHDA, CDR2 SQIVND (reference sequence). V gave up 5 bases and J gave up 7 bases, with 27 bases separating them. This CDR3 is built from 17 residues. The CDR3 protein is CASSPKIFRTAVGEQYF. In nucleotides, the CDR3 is TGTGCCAGTAGTCCTAAAATCTTCCGGACAGCTGTAGGGGAGCAGTACTTC.

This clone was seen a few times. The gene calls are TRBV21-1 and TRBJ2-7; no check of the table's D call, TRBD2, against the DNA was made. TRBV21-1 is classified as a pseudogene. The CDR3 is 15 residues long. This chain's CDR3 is CASSGEREGSYEQYF. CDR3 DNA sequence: TGTGCCAGCAGCGGGGAGCGGGAGGGTAGCTACGAGCAGTACTTC.

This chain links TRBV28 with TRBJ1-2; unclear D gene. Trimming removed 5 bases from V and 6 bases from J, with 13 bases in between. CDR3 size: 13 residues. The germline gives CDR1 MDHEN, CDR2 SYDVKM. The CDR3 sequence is CASSSQNVDGYTF. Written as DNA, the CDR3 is TGTGCCAGCAGTAGTCAGAATGTTGATGGCTACACCTTC.

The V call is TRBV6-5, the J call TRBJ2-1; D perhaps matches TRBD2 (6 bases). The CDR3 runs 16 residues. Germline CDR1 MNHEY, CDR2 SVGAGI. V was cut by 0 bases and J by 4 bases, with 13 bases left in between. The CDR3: CASSYSMSSVYNEQFF. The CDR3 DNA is TGTGCCAGCAGTTACTCGATGTCTAGCGTTTACAATGAGCAGTTCTTC.

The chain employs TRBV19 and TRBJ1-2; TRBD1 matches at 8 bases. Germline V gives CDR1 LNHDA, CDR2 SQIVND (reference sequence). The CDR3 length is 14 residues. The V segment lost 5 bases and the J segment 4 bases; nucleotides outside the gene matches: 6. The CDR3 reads CASSLQGASYGYTF. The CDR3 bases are TGTGCCAGTAGTCTCCAGGGGGCAAGCTATGGCTACACCTTC.

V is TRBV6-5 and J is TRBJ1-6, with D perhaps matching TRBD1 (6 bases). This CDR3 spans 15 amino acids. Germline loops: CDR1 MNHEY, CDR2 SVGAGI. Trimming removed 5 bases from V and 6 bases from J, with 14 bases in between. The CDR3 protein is CASSTRTVANSPLHF. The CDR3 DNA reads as TGTGCCAGCAGTACTCGGACAGTAGCTAATTCACCCCTCCACTTT.

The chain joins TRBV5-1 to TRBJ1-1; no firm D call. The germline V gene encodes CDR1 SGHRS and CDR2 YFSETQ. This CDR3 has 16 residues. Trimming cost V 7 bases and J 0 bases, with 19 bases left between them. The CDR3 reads CASRSREARMNTEAFF. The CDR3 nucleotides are TGCGCCAGCCGCTCTCGAGAGGCCAGAATGAACACTGAAGCTTTCTTT.

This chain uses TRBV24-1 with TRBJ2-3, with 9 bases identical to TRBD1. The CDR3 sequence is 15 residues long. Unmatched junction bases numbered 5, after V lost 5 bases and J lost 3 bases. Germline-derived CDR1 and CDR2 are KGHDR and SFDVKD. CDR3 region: CATSVGTGSTDTQYF. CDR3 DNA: TGTGCCACCAGTGTTGGGACAGGGAGTACAGATACGCAGTATTTT.

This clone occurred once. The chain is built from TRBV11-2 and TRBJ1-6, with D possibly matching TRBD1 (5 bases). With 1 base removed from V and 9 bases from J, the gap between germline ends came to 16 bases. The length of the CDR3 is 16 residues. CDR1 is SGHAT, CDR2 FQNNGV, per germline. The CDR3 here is CASSLGFQGGGSPLHF. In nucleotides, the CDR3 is TGTGCCAGCAGCTTAGGGTTCCAGGGAGGCGGTTCACCCCTCCACTTT.

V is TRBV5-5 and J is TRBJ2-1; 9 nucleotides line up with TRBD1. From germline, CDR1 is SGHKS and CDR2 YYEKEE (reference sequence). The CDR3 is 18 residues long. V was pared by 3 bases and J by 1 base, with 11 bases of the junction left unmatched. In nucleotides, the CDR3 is TGTGCCAGCAGCTACCGCCACTTGACAGGGGGTTCCTACAATGAGCAGTTCTTC. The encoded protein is CASSYRHLTGGSYNEQFF.

The CDR3 spells CATSDTSNYGYTF. The CDR3 bases are TGTGCCACCAGTGACACATCCAACTATGGCTACACCTTC. This chain uses TRBV24-1 with TRBJ1-2; D call uncertain. Looked up from germline, CDR1 is KGHDR and CDR2 is SFDVKD. V lost 4 bases to trimming and J lost 2 bases, with 7 bases between them. The CDR3 is made up of 13 amino acids.

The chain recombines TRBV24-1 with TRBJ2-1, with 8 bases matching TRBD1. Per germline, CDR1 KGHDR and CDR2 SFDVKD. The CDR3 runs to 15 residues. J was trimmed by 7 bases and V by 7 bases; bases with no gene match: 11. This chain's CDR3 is CATRIDRGGWNEQFF. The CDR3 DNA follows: TGTGCCACCAGGATTGACAGGGGCGGATGGAATGAGCAGTTCTTC.

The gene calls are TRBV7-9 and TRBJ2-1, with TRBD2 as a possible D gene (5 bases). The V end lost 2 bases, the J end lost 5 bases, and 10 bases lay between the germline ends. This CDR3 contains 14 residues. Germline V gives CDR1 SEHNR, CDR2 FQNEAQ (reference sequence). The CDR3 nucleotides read TGTGCCAGCAGCTTAATCCTAGCCCACAATGAGCAGTTCTTC. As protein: CASSLILAHNEQFF.

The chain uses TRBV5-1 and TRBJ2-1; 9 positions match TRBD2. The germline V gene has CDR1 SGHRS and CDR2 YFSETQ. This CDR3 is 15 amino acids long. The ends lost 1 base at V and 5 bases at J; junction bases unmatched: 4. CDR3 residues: CASSLTLAGNNEQFF. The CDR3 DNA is TGCGCCAGCAGCTTGACCCTAGCGGGGAACAATGAGCAGTTCTTC.

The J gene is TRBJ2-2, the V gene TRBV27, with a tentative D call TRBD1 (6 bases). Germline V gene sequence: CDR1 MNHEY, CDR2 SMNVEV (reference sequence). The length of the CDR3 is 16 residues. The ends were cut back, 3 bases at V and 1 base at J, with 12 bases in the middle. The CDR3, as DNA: TGTGCCAGCAGTTTCCCCGGACAGAAGAACACCGGGGAGCTGTTTTTT. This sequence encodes CASSFPGQKNTGELFF.

The CDR3 spells CATSERVGGYTF. The CDR3 region has the DNA TGTGCCACCAGTGAGAGGGTGGGAGGCTACACCTTC. This rearrangement joins TRBV24-1 to TRBJ1-2; D unresolved. CDR3 length: 12 residues. From germline, CDR1 is KGHDR and CDR2 SFDVKD. Trimming took 4 bases from V and 8 from J, leaving 10 bases between them.

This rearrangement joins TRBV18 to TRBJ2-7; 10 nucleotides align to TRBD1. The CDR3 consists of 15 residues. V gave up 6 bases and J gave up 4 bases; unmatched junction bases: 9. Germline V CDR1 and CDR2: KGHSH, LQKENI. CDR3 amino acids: CASSLRDRGPYEQYF. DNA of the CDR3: TGTGCCAGCTCCCTAAGGGACAGGGGTCCTTACGAGCAGTACTTC.

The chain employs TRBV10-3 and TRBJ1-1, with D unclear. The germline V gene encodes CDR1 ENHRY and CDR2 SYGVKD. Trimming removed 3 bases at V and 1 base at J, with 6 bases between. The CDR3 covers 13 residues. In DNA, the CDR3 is TGTGCCATCAGTGATCCCCGGAACACTGAAGCTTTCTTT. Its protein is CAISDPRNTEAFF.

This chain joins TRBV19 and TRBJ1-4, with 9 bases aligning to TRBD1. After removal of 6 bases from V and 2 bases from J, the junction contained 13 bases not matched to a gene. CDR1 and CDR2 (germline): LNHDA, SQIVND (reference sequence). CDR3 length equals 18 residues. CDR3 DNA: TGTGCCAGTAGCCGAGACCAGGGACAGGGTTCTACTAATGAAAAACTGTTTTTT. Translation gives CASSRDQGQGSTNEKLFF.

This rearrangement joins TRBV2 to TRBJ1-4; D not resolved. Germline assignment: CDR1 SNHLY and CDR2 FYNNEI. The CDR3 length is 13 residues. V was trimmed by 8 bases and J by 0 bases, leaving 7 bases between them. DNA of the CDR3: TGTGCCAGCTGGCAGGCAACTAATGAAAAACTGTTTTTT. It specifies CASWQATNEKLFF.